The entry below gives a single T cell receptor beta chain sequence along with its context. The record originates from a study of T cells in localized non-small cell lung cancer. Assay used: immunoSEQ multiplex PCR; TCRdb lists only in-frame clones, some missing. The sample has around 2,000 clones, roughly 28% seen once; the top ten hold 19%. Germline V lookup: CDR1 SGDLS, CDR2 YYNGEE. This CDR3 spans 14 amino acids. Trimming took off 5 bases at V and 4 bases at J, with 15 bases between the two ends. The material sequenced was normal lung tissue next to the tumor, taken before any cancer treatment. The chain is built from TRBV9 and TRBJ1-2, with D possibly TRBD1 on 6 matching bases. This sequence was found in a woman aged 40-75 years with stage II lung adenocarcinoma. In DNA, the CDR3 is TGTGCCAGCAGTGAAGCCCCAGGGGTCTATGGCTACACCTTC. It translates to CASSEAPGVYGYTF.